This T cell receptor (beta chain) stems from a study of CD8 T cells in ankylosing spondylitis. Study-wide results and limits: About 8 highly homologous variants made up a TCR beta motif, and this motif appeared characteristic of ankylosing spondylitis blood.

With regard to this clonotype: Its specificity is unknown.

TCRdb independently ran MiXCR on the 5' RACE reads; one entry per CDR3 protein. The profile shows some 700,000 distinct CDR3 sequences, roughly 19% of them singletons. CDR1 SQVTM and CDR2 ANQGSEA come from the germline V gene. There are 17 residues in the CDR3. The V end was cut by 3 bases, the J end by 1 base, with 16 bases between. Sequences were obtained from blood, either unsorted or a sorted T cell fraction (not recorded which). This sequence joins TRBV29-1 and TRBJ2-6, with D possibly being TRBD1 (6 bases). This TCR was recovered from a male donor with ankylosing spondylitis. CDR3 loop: CSVEDWDTRSGANVLTF. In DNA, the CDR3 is TGCAGCGTTGAGGACTGGGACACTAGGTCTGGGGCCAACGTCCTGACTTTC.